This T cell receptor beta chain originates from a study of T-cell memory formation after mild COVID-19 (dated by TCRdb to about 2021). Background on the whole study: TCR sequence clusters from the two donors were largely donor specific. Two young, previously healthy adult volunteers made up the cohort, one male and one female. In two donors, T-cell clones that expanded and contracted after mild COVID-19 were tracked by sequencing TCRalpha and TCRbeta repertoires over time.

PBMCs were isolated by Ficoll-Paque density gradient centrifugation. Results and caveats for the whole study, not just this receptor: Only two mild cases were covered in the study, and larger cohorts including severe cases with pre-infection samples were considered necessary. Some responding clones were detected in pre-infection memory, suggesting pre-existing cross-reactive memory T cells joined the SARS-CoV-2 response. SARS-CoV-2 specificity of the second-wave clones peaking on day 37 was not confirmed. Contracting CD4+ clones appeared mostly in the CM and EM memory subsets, whereas CD8+ clones were enriched in EMRA. From day 15 to 85, contracting clones showed balanced CD4/CD8 phenotypes, whereas a second wave of clones that expanded from day 15 to 37 leaned towards CD4+.

Only a few counts were recorded for this clonotype. It lacks a known antigen. Within one base of it there is no much larger clone, and no base qualities were kept. The CDR1 and CDR2 encoded by the germline V gene are SGHRS and YFSETQ. Measured from the cysteine to the phenylalanine, the CDR3 is 13 residues long. The kept DNA is CDR3 alone, 39 bases in frame from the first base. The junction shows trimming of 0 bases on V and 8 bases on J, plus 11 bases between the germline ends. Instrument used: Illumina NovaSeq 6000. cDNA libraries for TCRalpha and TCRbeta were prepared by 5'RACE using constant-segment primers, with sample barcodes and unique molecular identifiers added. Trizol reagent was used to extract RNA from every sample. Library amplification was performed in two PCR steps, and a second sample barcode and Illumina TruSeq adapters were introduced in the second step. The libraries were sequenced on an Illumina NovaSeq using 2 x 150 bp paired-end reads. On the authors' methods: The reads were demultiplexed and collapsed into UMI-guided consensus sequences using migec v1.2.7. With mixcr v2.1.11, UMI consensuses were aligned to TRA and TRB V and J templates and assembled into clonotypes. A clonotype was counted as expanded or contracted only when both edgeR and NoisET called the clonotype significant, with the noise models trained on biological replicates. For edgeR calls, the cutoffs were a false discovery rate-adjusted p below 0.01 and a log2 fold-change threshold of 1. As an exploratory analysis of dynamics, PCA with hierarchical clustering was applied to max-normalized trajectories of the 1000 most abundant clonotypes. The CD4 or CD8 phenotype of responding clones was assigned using the separately sequenced CD4+ and CD8+ repertoires. TCRdb reprocessing: public reads trimmed at Q25 with fastp, clones called with MiXCR, in-frame beta chains kept. Each CDR3 protein gets just one entry, which takes the most common genes and DNA from the rows behind it. What appears here as the V and J calls and clone size reflects TCRdb's work, not the paper's. The sample data list more than 250,000 distinct CDR3 sequences, and under 20% of these were observed just once. The ten largest clones represent over 20% of the sample.

The specimen was PBMCs or a T cell subset sorted from them (not recorded which). In this chain, TRBV5-1 is recombined with TRBJ1-2, with the D gene call left open. The clonotype was recovered from a man between 18 and 35 years old who had mild COVID-19 (a few samples of this study predate the infection). The sample titles of this study are shuffled in the database, so cell type and time point are left out; the donor was told from shared clones. The nucleotide sequence is given as TGCGCCAGCAGCTTGGAGAGGGTCTCAGGCTACACCTTC. It encodes CASSLERVSGYTF.